The 5 T cell receptor beta chains given below trace back to one sample, sequenced in a study of response to subunit inactivated influenza vaccine. TCRdb reanalysed the RT-PCR reads using MiXCR and keeps one entry per CDR3 protein. Of 180,000 or so distinct CDR3 sequences listed, more than 10% are singletons. The same sample was also studied in work on T cells expressing NK-cell markers. From that second work: The authors made TCR beta cDNA libraries by 5'RACE template switching. This switching added a universal primer site and UMIs.

Here the sequenced sample was CD8+ T cells sorted from PBMCs, taken about 11 days after vaccination. The receptors originated from a man aged 50-59 years who received an inactivated influenza vaccine.

V gene TRBV27 combines with J gene TRBJ2-1; 11 nucleotides align to TRBD1. The CDR3 sequence is 15 residues long. The germline V gene encodes CDR1 MNHEY and CDR2 SMNVEV (reference sequence). Losses at the gene ends were 7 bases for V and 3 bases for J; bases not matched to a gene: 5. The CDR3 sequence: CASTAGTGGYNEQFF. For the CDR3, the DNA is TGTGCCAGCACCGCCGGGACAGGGGGCTACAATGAGCAGTTCTTC.

This clonotype has a handful of counts. The V gene is TRBV2, the J gene TRBJ2-1; D may correspond to TRBD1 or TRBD2 (6 bases each). The CDR3 length is 16 residues. Germline V gives CDR1 SNHLY, CDR2 FYNNEI. The ends were cut back, 3 bases at V and 4 bases at J, with 16 bases in the middle. For the CDR3, the DNA is TGTGCCAGCAGTGAGATGGGGGCGGGGCGTTACAATGAGCAGTTCTTC. Its protein is CASSEMGAGRYNEQFF.

This clonotype turned up a few times. The chain has TRBV12-3 or TRBV12-4 and TRBJ2-2; 9 bases align to TRBD1. V dropped 6 bases and J dropped 4; count of bases not matched to a gene: 9. The CDR3 runs 16 residues. The DNA for the CDR3 is TGTGCCAGCAGCTCCCCGGGGACAGGGCCCACCGGGGAGCTGTTTTTT. Translated: CASSSPGTGPTGELFF.

This clonotype was recorded a few times. V and J are TRBV20-1 and TRBJ1-4; D gene uncertain. The length of the CDR3 is 13 residues. With 3 bases removed from V and 8 bases from J, the gap between germline ends came to 13 bases. Germline CDR1 and CDR2: DFQATT and SNEGSKA (reference sequence). This CDR3 reads CSARPSTDEKLFF. The CDR3 nucleotides are TGCAGTGCTAGGCCCTCGACGGACGAAAAACTGTTTTTT.

This clonotype was detected a few times. The chain employs TRBV4-3 and TRBJ2-2, with no clear D. The CDR3 contains 15 residues. V lost 0 bases and J 3 bases, leaving 8 bases between the germline ends. CDR1 is LGHNA and CDR2 is YSLEER in the germline V gene. For the CDR3, the DNA is TGCGCCAGCAGCCAAGACGCCTTTGACACCGGGGAGCTGTTTTTT. It encodes CASSQDAFDTGELFF.